This TCR beta chain was profiled in a study of blood T cell repertoires in COVID-19. Study overall: Samples came from the United States, Italy and Spain, spanning acute and convalescent COVID-19.

Original analysis: It was from reference gene primer amplification that nucleated cell counts were estimated. Profiled with immunoSEQ multiplex PCR; TCRdb holds only in-frame clones, not every one. From that table come the V and J calls and clone size; the DNA was used to work out D and trimming. The table records about 220,000 clones, 70% to 85% of them present only once. CDR1 is MNHEY and CDR2 is SVGAGI in the germline V gene. Trimming shortened V by 7 bases and J by 4 bases, and 13 bases separated the two germline ends. The CDR3 runs to 14 residues. This clonotype originated in a man over 45 with active or convalescent COVID-19. The chain employs TRBV6-5 and TRBJ1-4; D is undetermined. Material: peripheral blood. The CDR3 DNA follows: TGTGCCAGCAATCGGTTTATTTTTAATGAAAAACTGTTTTTT. Its protein product is CASNRFIFNEKLFF.